Shown below are 10 T cell receptor beta chains from a single sample sequenced in a study of neurological immune-mediated disorders. TCRdb re-called the 5' RACE reads through MiXCR, storing one row per CDR3 protein. The table lists about 66,000 distinct CDR3 sequences, roughly 9.8% of them singletons. Time point of the sample: longitudinal time-point 2. Specimen: PBMCs. These receptors all stem from a man aged 30 to 45 in good health.

This clonotype was recorded many times. V usage is TRBV27 and J usage is TRBJ2-1, with D perhaps matching TRBD1 or TRBD2 (5 bases each). Germline-derived CDR1 and CDR2 are MNHEY and SMNVEV (reference sequence). This CDR3 region has 14 residues. V shed 2 bases and J shed 4 bases, with 9 bases lying between them. The CDR3 loop reads CASSLGTAYNEQFF. CDR3 coding DNA: TGTGCCAGCAGTTTAGGGACGGCTTACAATGAGCAGTTCTTC.

Many counts were recorded for this clonotype. The V and J genes are TRBV21-1 and TRBJ2-7; TRBD1 is taken as the D call from the table, unchecked against the DNA. TRBV21-1 is deemed a pseudogene. The CDR3 spans 19 residues. DNA of the CDR3: TGTGCCAGCAGCTCTAAGGTGGGGGGCCAGGCGTTAAGCTCCTACGAGCAGTACTTC. Protein sequence: CASSSKVGGQALSSYEQYF.

This clonotype occurred many times. The rearrangement links TRBV5-1 to TRBJ2-2, with 8 bases aligning to TRBD2. CDR1 and CDR2 (germline): SGHRS, YFSETQ. This CDR3 region has 17 residues. The trim removed 2 bases at V and 0 bases at J, leaving 6 bases unmatched. In DNA, the CDR3 is TGCGCCAGCAGCTTCGGGCGGACTAGCCCGAACACCGGGGAGCTGTTTTTT. Translating gives CASSFGRTSPNTGELFF.

This clonotype was detected ten times or more. The chain uses TRBV28 and TRBJ2-3, with 13 bases identical to TRBD2. Germline V lookup: CDR1 MDHEN, CDR2 SYDVKM. Unmatched junction bases numbered 7, after V lost 6 bases and J lost 4 bases. The CDR3 sequence is 16 residues long. CDR3 bases: TGTGCCAGCAGAAGGACTAGCGGGAGAATCTCAGATACGCAGTATTTT. Protein: CASRRTSGRISDTQYF. The whole variable domain, remainder taken from reference TRBV28 and TRBJ2-3, is DVKVTQSSRYLVKRTGEKVFLECVQDMDHENMFWYRQDPGLGLRLIYFSYDVKMKEKGDIPEGYSVSREKKERFSLILESASTNQTSMYLCASRRTSGRISDTQYFGPGTRLTVL.

V gene TRBV30 combines with J gene TRBJ2-3; D uncertain. V was cut by 0 bases and J by 2 bases, with 12 bases left in between. This CDR3 contains 15 residues. Looked up from germline, CDR1 is GTSNPN and CDR2 is SVGIG (reference sequence). Here the CDR3 reads CAWSVPELDTDTQYF. Here the CDR3 DNA reads TGTGCCTGGAGTGTCCCGGAACTTGACACAGATACGCAGTATTTT.

This clonotype appeared many times. CDR3: CASSAPDREGSYEQYF. In nucleotides, the CDR3 is TGCGCCAGCAGCGCCCCCGACAGGGAGGGAAGTTACGAGCAGTACTTC. The rearrangement joins TRBV5-1 to TRBJ2-7, with D possibly called TRBD1 or TRBD2 (7 bases each). CDR1 is SGHRS, CDR2 YFSETQ, per germline. V lost 4 bases to trimming and J lost 4 bases, with 21 bases between them. The CDR3 extends over 16 amino acids.

This clonotype was seen repeatedly, ten times or more. The chain recombines TRBV20-1 with TRBJ2-5; 7 nucleotides match TRBD2. V was clipped by 3 bases and J by 5 bases; unmatched bases: 18. The germline V gene encodes CDR1 DFQATT and CDR2 SNEGSKA (reference sequence). The CDR3 is 17 amino acids. The CDR3, as DNA: TGCAGTGCTAGGAGCCAATTAGCGGGTGAAGGTTGGGAGACCCAGTACTTC. Protein product: CSARSQLAGEGWETQYF.

The table lists this clonotype with many counts. The chain uses TRBV24-1 and TRBJ2-7, with 15 bases lining up with TRBD2. This CDR3 has 18 amino acids. V dropped 4 bases and J dropped 3; count of bases not matched to a gene: 9. Looked up from germline, CDR1 is KGHDR and CDR2 is SFDVKD. The CDR3 DNA reads as TGTGCCACCAGTGAGGGAGCCGGGACTAGCGGGAGGCTCTACGAGCAGTACTTC. It is translated as CATSEGAGTSGRLYEQYF.

Worth noting for this clonotype: This may be a read error: a much more frequent sequence differs by one nucleotide. The CDR3 ends on some other residue instead of the conserved phenylalanine or tryptophan, so this is likely a read error. The chain combines TRBV29-1 with TRBJ2-7; 7 nucleotides agree with TRBD2. CDR3 length: 15 residues. V shed 6 bases and J 2 bases; nucleotides not matched to a gene: 13. CDR1 and CDR2 from the germline V gene are SQVTM and ANQGSEA. Written as DNA, the CDR3 is TGCAGCGTGCCACTCCCGGGACGGGGGGCCTACGAGCAGTACTTA. Its translation: CSVPLPGRGAYEQYL.

This clonotype was seen a few times. The rearrangement joins TRBV4-2 to TRBJ2-5; TRBD2 is a possible D gene (7 bases). The CDR3 is 16 amino acids. Trimming left V 4 bases short and J 3 bases short, with 18 bases between. Looked up from germline, CDR1 is LGHNA and CDR2 is YNFKEQ. The DNA for the CDR3 is TGTGCCAGCAGCCCCAAGAGCAGGGGAGGGGAAGAGACCCAGTACTTC. Translation gives CASSPKSRGGEETQYF.